Shown below are 10 T cell receptor beta chains from a single sample sequenced in a study of T cells in Graves' hyperthyroidism and ophthalmopathy. Template material for amplifying TCR beta CDR3 regions consisted of RNA transcripts. A first-round RT-PCR of the TCR CDR3 used the HTBI primer set. Each CDR3 protein gets one entry after TCRdb re-called the multiplex PCR reads with MiXCR. The data hold about 500,000 distinct CDR3 sequences, with 15% to 20% observed a single time. Sequencing was performed on blood. All receptors come from a woman aged 30 to 39 with Graves' ophthalmopathy.

In this sample, this clonotype turned up a few times. The chain employs TRBV12-3 or TRBV12-4 and TRBJ1-4, with D perhaps TRBD1 (5 bases). The CDR3 runs 11 residues. Trimming cost V 10 bases and J 10 bases, with 13 bases left between them. Here the CDR3 DNA reads TGTGCCATCGGGGGGGAGGGAAAACTGTTTTTT. Translation: CAIGGEGKLFF.

There are a few counts of this clonotype. This sequence joins TRBV6-5 and TRBJ1-4; no definite D call. This CDR3 has 17 amino acids. Per the germline V gene, CDR1 is MNHEY and CDR2 is SVGAGI. V was trimmed by 0 bases and J by 4 bases, leaving 15 bases between them. The CDR3 DNA sequence: TGTGCCAGCAGTTACTCGAATTCGGCGTACTTTAATGAAAAACTGTTTTTT. It codes for CASSYSNSAYFNEKLFF.

This chain connects TRBV7-3 to TRBJ1-2; D is uncertain. Trimming removed 5 bases at V and 4 bases at J, with 8 bases between. This CDR3 has 12 residues. Germline CDR1 and CDR2: SGHTA and FQGTGA. In nucleotides, the CDR3 is TGTGCCAGCAGCAAGGACGGCTATGGCTACACCTTC. This encodes CASSKDGYGYTF.

This clonotype was seen ten or more times. V is TRBV3-1 and J is TRBJ2-5; 8 bases align to TRBD1. V was clipped by 4 bases and J by 7 bases; unmatched bases: 5. This CDR3 has 13 amino acids. CDR1 is LGHDT and CDR2 is YNNKEL in the germline V gene (reference sequence). CDR3 nucleotides: TGTGCCAGCAGCCCACGGGACAGGCGGACCCAGTACTTC. Its protein is CASSPRDRRTQYF.

The chain is built from TRBV3-1 and TRBJ1-1; 9 bases agree with TRBD1. CDR1 and CDR2 (germline): LGHDT, YNNKEL (reference sequence). V trimming: 0 bases; J trimming: 0 bases; junction bases outside the gene matches: 5. The CDR3 is 17 amino acids. The DNA for the CDR3 is TGTGCCAGCAGCCAAGATGGGACAGGGTTCATGAACACTGAAGCTTTCTTT. Residues: CASSQDGTGFMNTEAFF.

The chain employs TRBV18 and TRBJ1-4; 7 bases map to TRBD1. V dropped 8 bases and J dropped 2; count of bases not matched to a gene: 11. CDR1 is KGHSH, CDR2 LQKENI, per germline. The CDR3 is made up of 16 amino acids. CDR3 sequence reads: CASPRQGLETNEKLFF. The CDR3 DNA is TGTGCCAGCCCACGACAGGGTCTAGAGACTAATGAAAAACTGTTTTTT.

This clonotype was recorded many times. This sequence joins TRBV3-1 and TRBJ2-4; 8 bases fit TRBD2. The CDR3 runs to 17 residues. V shed 1 base, J shed 1 base, and the junction held 6 bases outside the gene matches. Germline V lookup: CDR1 LGHDT, CDR2 YNNKEL (reference sequence). As DNA, the CDR3 is TGTGCCAGCAGCCAAGTGGCCGGGAGGGTGGCCAAAAACATTCAGTACTTC. Protein: CASSQVAGRVAKNIQYF.

This clonotype was detected many times. This sequence joins TRBV12-3 or TRBV12-4 and TRBJ2-7, with 9 bases lining up with TRBD2. V dropped 4 bases and J dropped 3; count of bases not matched to a gene: 10. This CDR3 has 16 residues. CDR3 loop: CASSSLAGGPFYEQYF. In DNA, the CDR3 is TGTGCCAGCAGTTCCCTCGCGGGAGGGCCATTCTACGAGCAGTACTTC.

The sample holds many counts of this clonotype. This sequence joins TRBV20-1 and TRBJ2-7; TRBD2 aligns across 9 bases. Germline V CDR1 and CDR2: DFQATT, SNEGSKA (reference sequence). The CDR3 has 16 amino acids. J gave up 0 bases and V 0 bases, and 6 bases lay outside the gene matches. The CDR3 region has the DNA TGCAGTGCTAGAGATGGGCGGGAGGGGCTCTCCTACGAGCAGTACTTC. Translating gives CSARDGREGLSYEQYF.

This clonotype was counted at least ten times. The DNA for the CDR3 is TGCAGTGCTATTGAGAGTCCCGGAGACGAGCAGTACTTC. This translates into CSAIESPGDEQYF. V gene TRBV20-1 combines with J gene TRBJ2-7; no definite D call. From germline, CDR1 is DFQATT and CDR2 SNEGSKA (reference sequence). The CDR3 consists of 13 residues. Between the trimmed V and J ends, which lost 4 bases and 5 bases, there was a span of 15 bases.